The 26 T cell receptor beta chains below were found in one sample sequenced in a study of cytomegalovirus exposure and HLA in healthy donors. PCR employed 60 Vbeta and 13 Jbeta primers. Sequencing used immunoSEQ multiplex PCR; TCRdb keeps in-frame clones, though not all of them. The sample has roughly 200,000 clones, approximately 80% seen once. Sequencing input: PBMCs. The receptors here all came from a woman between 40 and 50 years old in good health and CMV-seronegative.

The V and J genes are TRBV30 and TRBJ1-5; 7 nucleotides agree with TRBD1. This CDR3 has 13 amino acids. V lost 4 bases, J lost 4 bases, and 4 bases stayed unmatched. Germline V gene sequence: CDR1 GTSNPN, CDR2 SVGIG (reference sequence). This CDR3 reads CAWTAGGNQPQHF. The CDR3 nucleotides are TGTGCCTGGACGGCAGGGGGGAATCAGCCCCAGCATTTT.

The CDR3 here is CAISEKFTGQGRHEQFF. The DNA of the CDR3 is TGTGCCATCAGTGAGAAGTTTACGGGACAGGGTCGACATGAGCAGTTCTTC. The rearrangement links TRBV10-3 to TRBJ2-1; 9 bases line up with TRBD1. V was pared by 2 bases and J by 8 bases, with 13 bases of the junction left unmatched. The CDR3 loop spans 17 amino acids. In germline, CDR1 is ENHRY, CDR2 SYGVKD.

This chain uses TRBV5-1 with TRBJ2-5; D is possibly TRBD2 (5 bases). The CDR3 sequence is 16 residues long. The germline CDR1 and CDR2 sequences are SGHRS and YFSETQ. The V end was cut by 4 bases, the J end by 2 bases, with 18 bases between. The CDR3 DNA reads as TGCGCCAGCAGCCCCAGGAATACCGGCGGGCAAGAGACCCAGTACTTC. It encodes CASSPRNTGGQETQYF.

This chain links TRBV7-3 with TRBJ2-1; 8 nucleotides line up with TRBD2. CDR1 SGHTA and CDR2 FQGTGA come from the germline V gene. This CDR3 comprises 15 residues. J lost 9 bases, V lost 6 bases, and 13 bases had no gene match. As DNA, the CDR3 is TGTGCCAGCAGTTCCGGGACTAGGGACATCGGTGAGCAGTTCTTC. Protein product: CASSSGTRDIGEQFF.

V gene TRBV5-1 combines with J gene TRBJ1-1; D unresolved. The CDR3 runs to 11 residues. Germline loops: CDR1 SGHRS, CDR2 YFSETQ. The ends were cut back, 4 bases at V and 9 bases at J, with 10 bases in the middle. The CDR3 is CASSLGRQAFF. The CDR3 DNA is TGCGCCAGCAGCCTTGGCAGGCAAGCTTTCTTT.

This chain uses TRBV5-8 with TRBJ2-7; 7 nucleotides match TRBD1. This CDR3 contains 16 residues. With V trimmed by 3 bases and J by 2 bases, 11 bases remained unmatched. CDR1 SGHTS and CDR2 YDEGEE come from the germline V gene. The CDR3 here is CASSSGQPHKPYEQYF. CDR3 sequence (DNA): TGTGCCAGCAGCTCGGGACAGCCTCATAAGCCCTACGAGCAGTACTTC.

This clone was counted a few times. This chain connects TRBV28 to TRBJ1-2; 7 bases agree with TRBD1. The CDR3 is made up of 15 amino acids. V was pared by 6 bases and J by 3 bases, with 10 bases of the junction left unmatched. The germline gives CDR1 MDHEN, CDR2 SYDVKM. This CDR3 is CASRPPDRVDYGYTF. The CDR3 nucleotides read TGTGCCAGCAGACCCCCAGACAGGGTAGACTATGGCTACACCTTC.

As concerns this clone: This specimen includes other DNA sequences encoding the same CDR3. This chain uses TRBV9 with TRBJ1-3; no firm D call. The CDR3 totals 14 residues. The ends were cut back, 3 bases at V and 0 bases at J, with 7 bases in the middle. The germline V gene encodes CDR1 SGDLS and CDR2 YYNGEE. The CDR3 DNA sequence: TGTGCCAGCAGCGGGACTAGCTCTGGAAACACCATATATTTT. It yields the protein CASSGTSSGNTIYF.

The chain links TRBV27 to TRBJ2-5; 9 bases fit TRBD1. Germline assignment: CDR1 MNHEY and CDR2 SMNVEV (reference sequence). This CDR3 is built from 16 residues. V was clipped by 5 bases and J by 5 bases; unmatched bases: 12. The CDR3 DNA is TGTGCCAGCAGTGGCCTGGGGACAGGGAGGAGGGAGACCCAGTACTTC. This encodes CASSGLGTGRRETQYF.

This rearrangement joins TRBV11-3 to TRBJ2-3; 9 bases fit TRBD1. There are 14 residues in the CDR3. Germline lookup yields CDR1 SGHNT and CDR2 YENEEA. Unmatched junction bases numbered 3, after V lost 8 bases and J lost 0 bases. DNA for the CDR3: TGTGCCAGCCGGGACAGGGCTAGCACAGATACGCAGTATTTT. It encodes CASRDRASTDTQYF.

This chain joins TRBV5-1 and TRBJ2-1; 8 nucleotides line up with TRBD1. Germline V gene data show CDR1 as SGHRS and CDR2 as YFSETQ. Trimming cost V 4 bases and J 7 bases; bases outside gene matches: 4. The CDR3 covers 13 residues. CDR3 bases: TGCGCCAGCAGCCGGGACAGGACTAATGAGCAGTTCTTC. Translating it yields CASSRDRTNEQFF.

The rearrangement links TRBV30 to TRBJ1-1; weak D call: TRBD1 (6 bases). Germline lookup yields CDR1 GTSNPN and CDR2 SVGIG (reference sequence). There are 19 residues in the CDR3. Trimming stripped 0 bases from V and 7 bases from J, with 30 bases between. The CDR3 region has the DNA TGTGCCTGGAGTGTTCGGCAGTCTGGCTTCGGACAGTCCCAACTTGAAGCTTTCTTT. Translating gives CAWSVRQSGFGQSQLEAFF.

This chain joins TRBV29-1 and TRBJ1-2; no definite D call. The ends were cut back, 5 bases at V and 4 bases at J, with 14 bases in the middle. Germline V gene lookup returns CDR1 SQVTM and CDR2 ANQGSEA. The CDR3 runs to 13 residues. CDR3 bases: TGCAGCGTTAAGAGGGTTCTGGGCTATGGCTACACCTTC. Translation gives CSVKRVLGYGYTF.

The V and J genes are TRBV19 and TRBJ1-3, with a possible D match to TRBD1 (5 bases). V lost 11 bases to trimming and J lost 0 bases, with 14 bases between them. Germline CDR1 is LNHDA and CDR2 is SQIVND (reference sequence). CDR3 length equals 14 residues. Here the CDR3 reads CAVGQAISGNTIYF. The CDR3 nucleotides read TGTGCCGTGGGGCAGGCGATCTCTGGAAACACCATATATTTT.

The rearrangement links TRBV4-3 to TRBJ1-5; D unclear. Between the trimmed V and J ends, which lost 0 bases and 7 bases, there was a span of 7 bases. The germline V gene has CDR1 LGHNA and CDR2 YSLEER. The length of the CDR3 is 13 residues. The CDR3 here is CASSQDIGQPQHF. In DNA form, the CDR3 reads TGCGCCAGCAGCCAAGATATCGGGCAGCCCCAGCATTTT.

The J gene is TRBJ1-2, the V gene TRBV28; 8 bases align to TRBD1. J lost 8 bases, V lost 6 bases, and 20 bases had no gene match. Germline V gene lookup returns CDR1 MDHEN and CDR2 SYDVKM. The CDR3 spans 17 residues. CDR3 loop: CASSYLRAGGEKPGYTF. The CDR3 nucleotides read TGTGCCAGCAGCTACCTCCGTGCAGGGGGCGAAAAACCGGGCTACACCTTC.

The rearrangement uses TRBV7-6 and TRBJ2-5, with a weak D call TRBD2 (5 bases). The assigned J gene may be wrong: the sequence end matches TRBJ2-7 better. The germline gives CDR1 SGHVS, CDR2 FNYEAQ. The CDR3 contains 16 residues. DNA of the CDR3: TGTGCCAGCAGCTTAGATTCGACGGGGAACCACTACGAGCAGTACTTC. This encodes CASSLDSTGNHYEQYF.

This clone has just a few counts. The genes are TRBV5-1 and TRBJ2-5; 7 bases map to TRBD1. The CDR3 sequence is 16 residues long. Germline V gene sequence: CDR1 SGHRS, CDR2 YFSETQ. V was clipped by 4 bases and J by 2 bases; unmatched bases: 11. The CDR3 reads CASSPRQGGWQETQYF. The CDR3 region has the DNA TGCGCCAGCAGCCCGCGACAGGGCGGTTGGCAAGAGACCCAGTACTTC. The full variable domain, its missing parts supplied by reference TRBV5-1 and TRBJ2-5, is KAGVTQTPRYLIKTRGQQVTLSCSPISGHRSVSWYQQTPGQGLQFLFEYFSETQRNKGNFPGRFSGRQFSNSRSEMNVSTLELGDSALYLCASSPRQGGWQETQYFGPGTRLLVL.

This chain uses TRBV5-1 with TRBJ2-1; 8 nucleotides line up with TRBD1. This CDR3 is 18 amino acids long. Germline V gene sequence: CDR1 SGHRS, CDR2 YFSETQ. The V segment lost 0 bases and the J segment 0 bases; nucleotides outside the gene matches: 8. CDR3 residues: CASSLGDRGPISYNEQFF. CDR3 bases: TGCGCCAGCAGCTTGGGAGACAGGGGCCCTATCTCCTACAATGAGCAGTTCTTC.

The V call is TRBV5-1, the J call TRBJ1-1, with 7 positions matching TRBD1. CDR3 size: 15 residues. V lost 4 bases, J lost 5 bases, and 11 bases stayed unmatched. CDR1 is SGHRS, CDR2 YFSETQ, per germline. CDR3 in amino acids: CASSVLTGDNTEAFF. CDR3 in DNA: TGCGCCAGCAGCGTCTTAACAGGGGATAATACTGAAGCTTTCTTT.

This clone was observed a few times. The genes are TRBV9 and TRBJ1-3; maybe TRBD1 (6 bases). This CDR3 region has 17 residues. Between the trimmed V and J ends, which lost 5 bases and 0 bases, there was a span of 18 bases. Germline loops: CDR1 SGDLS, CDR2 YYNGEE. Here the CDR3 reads CASSGTPTLSSGNTIYF. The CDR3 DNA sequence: TGTGCCAGCAGTGGGACACCTACCTTGTCCTCTGGAAACACCATATATTTT.

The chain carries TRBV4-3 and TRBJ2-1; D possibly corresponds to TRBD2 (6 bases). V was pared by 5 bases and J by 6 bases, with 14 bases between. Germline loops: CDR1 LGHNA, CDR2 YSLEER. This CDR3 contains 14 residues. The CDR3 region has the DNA TGCGCCAGCAGCTCACCCACCGGGGGCAATGAGCAGTTCTTC. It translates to CASSSPTGGNEQFF.

The CDR3 DNA is TGTGCCACCAGCAGGGATGGACTAGCGGGGGGGAGGAAAGGGGAGACCCAGTACTTC. Translating gives CATSRDGLAGGRKGETQYF. V is TRBV15 and J is TRBJ2-5, with TRBD2 identical over 15 bases. CDR1 is LNHNV and CDR2 is YYDKDF in the germline V gene (reference sequence). This CDR3 is 19 amino acids long. Germline trimming cut 3 bases from V and 5 bases from J; bases unmatched to any gene: 13. The variable domain in full, completed from reference TRBV15 and TRBJ2-5, reads DAMVIQNPRYQVTQFGKPVTLSCSQTLNHNVMYWYQQKSSQAPKLLFHYYDKDFNNEADTPDNFQSRRPNTSFCFLDIRSPGLGDTAMYLCATSRDGLAGGRKGETQYFGPGTRLLVL.

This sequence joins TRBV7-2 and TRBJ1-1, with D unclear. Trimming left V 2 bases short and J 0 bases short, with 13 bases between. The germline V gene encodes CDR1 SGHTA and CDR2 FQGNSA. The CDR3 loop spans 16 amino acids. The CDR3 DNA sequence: TGTGCCAGCAGCTTAATATCCGGCGGAGTGAACACTGAAGCTTTCTTT. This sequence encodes CASSLISGGVNTEAFF.

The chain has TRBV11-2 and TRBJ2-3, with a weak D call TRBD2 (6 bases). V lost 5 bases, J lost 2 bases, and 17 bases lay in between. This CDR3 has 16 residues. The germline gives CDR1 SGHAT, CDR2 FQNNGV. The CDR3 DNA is TGTGCCAGCAGCCGTGGGGGGACTTCCAACACAGATACGCAGTATTTT. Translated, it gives CASSRGGTSNTDTQYF.

The DNA of the CDR3 is TGTGCCAGCTCACCACCAGGGGTGGGTGAAAAACTGTTTTTT. Translation gives CASSPPGVGEKLFF. V usage is TRBV18 and J usage is TRBJ1-4; maybe TRBD1 (5 bases). The germline gives CDR1 KGHSH, CDR2 LQKENI. The CDR3 extends over 14 amino acids. V lost 0 bases and J lost 7, with 9 bases in between.